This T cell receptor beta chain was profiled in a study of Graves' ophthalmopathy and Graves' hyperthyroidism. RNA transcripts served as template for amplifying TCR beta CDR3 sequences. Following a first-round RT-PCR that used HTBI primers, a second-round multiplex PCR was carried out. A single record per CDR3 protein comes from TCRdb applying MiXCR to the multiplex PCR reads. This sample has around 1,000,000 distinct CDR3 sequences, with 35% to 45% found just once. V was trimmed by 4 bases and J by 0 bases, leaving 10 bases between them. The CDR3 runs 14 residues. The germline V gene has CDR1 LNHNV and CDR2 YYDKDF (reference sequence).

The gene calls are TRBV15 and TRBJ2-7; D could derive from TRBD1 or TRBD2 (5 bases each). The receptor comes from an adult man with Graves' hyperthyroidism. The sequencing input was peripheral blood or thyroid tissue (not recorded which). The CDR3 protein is CATSKGTFSYEQYF. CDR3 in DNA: TGTGCCACCAGCAAAGGGACCTTCTCCTACGAGCAGTACTTC.